The source of this T cell receptor (beta chain) is a study of T cells in Graves' hyperthyroidism and ophthalmopathy. Across the study: Blood from the periphery was taken at initial diagnosis, before any treatment.

Germline values: CDR1 KGHDR, CDR2 SFDVKD. Germline trimming cut 3 bases from V and 5 bases from J; bases unmatched to any gene: 4. This CDR3 has 16 residues. This clonotype has a count of ten or more. Using RNA transcripts as the source, TCR beta CDR3 regions were amplified. First-round RT-PCR with HTBI primers amplified the TCR CDR3 region. TCRdb processed the multiplex PCR reads anew with MiXCR; each CDR3 protein has one entry. The sample carries roughly 640,000 distinct CDR3 sequences, around 16% recorded once. PBMCs stemmed from about 9.5 ml fresh peripheral blood. The TCR comes from a woman aged 40 to 49 with Graves' ophthalmopathy. Sequencing input: blood. V usage is TRBV24-1 and J usage is TRBJ2-1; 12 bases align to TRBD2. The CDR3 region is CATSDRTSGGNNEQFF. The CDR3 nucleotides are TGTGCCACCAGTGATCGTACTAGCGGGGGGAACAATGAGCAGTTCTTC.